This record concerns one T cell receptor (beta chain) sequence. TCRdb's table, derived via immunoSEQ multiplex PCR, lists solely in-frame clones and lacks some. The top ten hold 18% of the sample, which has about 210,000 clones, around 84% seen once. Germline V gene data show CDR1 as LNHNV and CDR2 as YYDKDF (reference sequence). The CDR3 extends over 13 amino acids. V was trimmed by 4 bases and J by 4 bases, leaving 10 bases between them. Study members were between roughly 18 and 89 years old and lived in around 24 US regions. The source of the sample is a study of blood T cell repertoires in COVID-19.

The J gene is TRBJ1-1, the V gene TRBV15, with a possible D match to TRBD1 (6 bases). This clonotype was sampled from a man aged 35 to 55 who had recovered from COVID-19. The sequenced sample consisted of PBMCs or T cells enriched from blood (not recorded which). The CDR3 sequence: CATSIRGFTEAFF. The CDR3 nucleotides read TGTGCCACCAGCATCAGGGGTTTCACTGAAGCTTTCTTT.